This TCR beta chain appears in the sequencing data of a study of shared clonotypes between healthy human individuals. Across the study: Per donor, three plates held CD4 naive cells, three held CD4 memory, two held CD8 naive and one held CD8 memory.

Positively selected for CCR7, the CD45RO-negative cells used as naive CD8 cells excluded terminally differentiated effector memory CD45RA+ cells. Deep level was the assay's run setting. Only in-frame clones appear in the TCRdb table, and some are missing; sequencing was by immunoSEQ multiplex PCR. This sample carries 2 million or so clones, around 96% of them seen once, and the ten largest clones take roughly 1.1%. The sequence derives from a man between 18 and 29 years old in good health. Material: naive CD8+ T cells sorted from blood.

DNA of the CDR3: TGTGCCAGCAGTTTATCGGGACAGGGTTTACCCTATAATTCACCCCTCCACTTT. This sequence encodes CASSLSGQGLPYNSPLHF. The chain recombines TRBV27 with TRBJ1-6, with 9 bases aligning to TRBD1. V was clipped by 0 bases and J by 2 bases; unmatched bases: 5. This CDR3 region has 18 residues. The V gene's germline CDR1 is MNHEY and CDR2 SMNVEV (reference sequence).